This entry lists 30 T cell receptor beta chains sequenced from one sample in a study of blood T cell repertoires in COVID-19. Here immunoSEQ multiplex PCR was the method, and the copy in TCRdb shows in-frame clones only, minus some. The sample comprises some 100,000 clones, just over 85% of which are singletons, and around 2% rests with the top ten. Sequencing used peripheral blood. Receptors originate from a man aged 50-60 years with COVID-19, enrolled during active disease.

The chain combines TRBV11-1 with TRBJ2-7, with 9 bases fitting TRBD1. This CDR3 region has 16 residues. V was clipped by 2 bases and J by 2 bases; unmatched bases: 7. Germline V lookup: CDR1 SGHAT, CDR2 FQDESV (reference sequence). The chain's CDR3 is CASSLQAGTGTYEQYF. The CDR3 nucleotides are TGTGCCAGCAGCTTACAAGCCGGGACAGGGACCTACGAGCAGTACTTC.

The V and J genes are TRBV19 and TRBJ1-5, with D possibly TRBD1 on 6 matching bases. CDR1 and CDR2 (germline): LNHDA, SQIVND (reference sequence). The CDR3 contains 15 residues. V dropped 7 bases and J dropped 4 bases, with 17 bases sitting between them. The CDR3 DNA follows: TGTGCCAGTACCTACCTCAGGGGCCTTAATCAGCCCCAGCATTTT. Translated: CASTYLRGLNQPQHF.

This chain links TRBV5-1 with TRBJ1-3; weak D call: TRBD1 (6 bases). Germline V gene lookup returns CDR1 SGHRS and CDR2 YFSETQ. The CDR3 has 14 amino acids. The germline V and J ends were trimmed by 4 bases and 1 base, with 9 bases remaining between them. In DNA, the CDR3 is TGCGCCAGCAGCATCGGACAGTCTGGAAACACCATATATTTT. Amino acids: CASSIGQSGNTIYF.

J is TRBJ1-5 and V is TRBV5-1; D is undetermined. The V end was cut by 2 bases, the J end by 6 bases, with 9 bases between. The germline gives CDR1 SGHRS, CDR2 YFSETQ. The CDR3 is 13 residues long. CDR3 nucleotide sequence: TGCGCCAGCAGCTTAACGGTCGGTCAGCCCCAGCATTTT. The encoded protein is CASSLTVGQPQHF. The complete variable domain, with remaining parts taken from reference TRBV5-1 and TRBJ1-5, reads KAGVTQTPRYLIKTRGQQVTLSCSPISGHRSVSWYQQTPGQGLQFLFEYFSETQRNKGNFPGRFSGRQFSNSRSEMNVSTLELGDSALYLCASSLTVGQPQHFGDGTRLSIL.

CDR3 sequence: CASSLTGATEAFF. The CDR3, as DNA: TGTGCCAGCTCACTAACAGGGGCCACTGAAGCTTTCTTT. This chain connects TRBV18 to TRBJ1-1; TRBD1 matches at 7 bases. J was trimmed by 4 bases and V by 4 bases; bases with no gene match: 3. The CDR3 loop spans 13 amino acids. The germline CDR1 and CDR2 sequences are KGHSH and LQKENI.

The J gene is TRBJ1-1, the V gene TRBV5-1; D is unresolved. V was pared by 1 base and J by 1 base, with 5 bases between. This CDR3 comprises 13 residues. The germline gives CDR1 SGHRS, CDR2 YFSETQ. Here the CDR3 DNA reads TGCGCCAGCAGCTTGACAGCGAACACTGAAGCTTTCTTT. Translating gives CASSLTANTEAFF.

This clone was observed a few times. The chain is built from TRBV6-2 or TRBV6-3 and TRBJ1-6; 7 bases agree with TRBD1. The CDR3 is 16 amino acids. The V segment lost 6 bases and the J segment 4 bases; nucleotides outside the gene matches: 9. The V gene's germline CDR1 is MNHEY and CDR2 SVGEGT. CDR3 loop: CASSGPDRRYNSPLHF. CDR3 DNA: TGTGCCAGCAGCGGCCCGGACAGGCGATATAATTCACCCCTCCACTTT.

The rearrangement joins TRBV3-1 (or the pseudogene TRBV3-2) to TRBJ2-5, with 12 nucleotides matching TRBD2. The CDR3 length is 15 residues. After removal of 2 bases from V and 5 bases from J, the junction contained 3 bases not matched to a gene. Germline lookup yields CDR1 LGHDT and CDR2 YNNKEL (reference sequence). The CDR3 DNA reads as TGTGCCAGCAGCCAACAACTAGCGGGGGGCGAGACCCAGTACTTC. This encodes CASSQQLAGGETQYF.

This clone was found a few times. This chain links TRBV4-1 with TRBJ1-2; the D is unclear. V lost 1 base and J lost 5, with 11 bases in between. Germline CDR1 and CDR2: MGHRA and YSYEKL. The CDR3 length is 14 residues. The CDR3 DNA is TGCGCCAGCAGCCAAGGGGCAGGAGGGTATGGCTACACCTTC. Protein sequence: CASSQGAGGYGYTF.

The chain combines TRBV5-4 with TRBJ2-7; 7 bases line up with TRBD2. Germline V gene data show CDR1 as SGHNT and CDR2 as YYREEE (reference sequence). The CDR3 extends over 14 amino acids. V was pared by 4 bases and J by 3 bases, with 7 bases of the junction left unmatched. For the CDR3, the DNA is TGTGCCAGCAGCCCAGTTGGGACTAACTACGAGCAGTACTTC. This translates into CASSPVGTNYEQYF.

The CDR3 protein is CAWRASGGPREFF. The CDR3 DNA reads as TGTGCCTGGAGGGCTAGCGGGGGCCCGAGGGAGTTCTTC. The gene calls are TRBV30 and TRBJ2-1, with 10 positions matching TRBD2. The germline CDR1 and CDR2 sequences are GTSNPN and SVGIG (reference sequence). The CDR3 consists of 13 residues. Trimming at V came to 3 bases and at J to 14 bases, leaving 10 bases not matched to a gene.

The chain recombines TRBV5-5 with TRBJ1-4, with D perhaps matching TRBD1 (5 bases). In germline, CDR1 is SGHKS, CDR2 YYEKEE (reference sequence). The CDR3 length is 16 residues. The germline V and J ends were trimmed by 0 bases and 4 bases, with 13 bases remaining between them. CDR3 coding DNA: TGTGCCAGCAGCTTGGAAGGGGCCGTTAGTAATGAAAAACTGTTTTTT. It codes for CASSLEGAVSNEKLFF.

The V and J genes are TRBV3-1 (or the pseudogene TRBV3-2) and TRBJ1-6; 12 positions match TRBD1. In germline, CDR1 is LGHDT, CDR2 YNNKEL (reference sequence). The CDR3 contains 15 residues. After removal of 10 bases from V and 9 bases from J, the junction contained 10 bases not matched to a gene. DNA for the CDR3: TGTGCCACCGCAGCCCCGGGACAGGGGGCTTCACCCCTCCACTTT. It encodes CATAAPGQGASPLHF.

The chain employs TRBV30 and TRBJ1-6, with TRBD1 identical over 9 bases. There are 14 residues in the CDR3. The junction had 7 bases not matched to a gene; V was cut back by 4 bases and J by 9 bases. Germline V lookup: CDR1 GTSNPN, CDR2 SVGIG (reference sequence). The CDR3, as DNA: TGTGCCTGGAATGTGGGACAGGGAAGTTCACCCCTCCACTTT. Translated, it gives CAWNVGQGSSPLHF.

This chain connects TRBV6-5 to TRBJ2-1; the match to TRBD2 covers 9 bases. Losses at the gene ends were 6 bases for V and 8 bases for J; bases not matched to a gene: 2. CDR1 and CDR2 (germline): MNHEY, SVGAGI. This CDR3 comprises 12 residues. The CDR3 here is CASRTSGDEQFF. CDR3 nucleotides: TGTGCCAGCAGGACTAGCGGCGATGAGCAGTTCTTC.

The CDR3 DNA reads TGTGCCAGCAGTTACGGGACACCGAACACTGAAGCTTTCTTT. This translates into CASSYGTPNTEAFF. The chain is built from TRBV6-5 and TRBJ1-1, with D perhaps TRBD1 (6 bases). This CDR3 comprises 14 residues. The germline V gene has CDR1 MNHEY and CDR2 SVGAGI. The V gene lost 2 bases and the J gene lost 1 base, with 8 bases spanning the gap.

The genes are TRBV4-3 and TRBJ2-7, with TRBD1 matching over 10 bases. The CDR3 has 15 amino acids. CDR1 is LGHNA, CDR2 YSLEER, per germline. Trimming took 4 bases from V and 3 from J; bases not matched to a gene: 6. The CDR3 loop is CASSPAGTGVYEQYF. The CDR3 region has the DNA TGCGCCAGCAGCCCCGCCGGGACAGGGGTCTACGAGCAGTACTTC.

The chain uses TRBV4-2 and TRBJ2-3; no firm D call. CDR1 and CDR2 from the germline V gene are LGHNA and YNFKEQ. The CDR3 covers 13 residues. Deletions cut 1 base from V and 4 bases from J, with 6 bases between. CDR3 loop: CASSQVMSDTQYF. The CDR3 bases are TGTGCCAGCAGCCAAGTTATGTCAGATACGCAGTATTTT.

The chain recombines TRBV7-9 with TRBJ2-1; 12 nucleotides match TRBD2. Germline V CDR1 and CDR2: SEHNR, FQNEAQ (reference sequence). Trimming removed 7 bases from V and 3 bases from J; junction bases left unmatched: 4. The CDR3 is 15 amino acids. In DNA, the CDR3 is TGTGCCAGCACACTAGCGGGGGGATTCTACAATGAGCAGTTCTTC. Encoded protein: CASTLAGGFYNEQFF.

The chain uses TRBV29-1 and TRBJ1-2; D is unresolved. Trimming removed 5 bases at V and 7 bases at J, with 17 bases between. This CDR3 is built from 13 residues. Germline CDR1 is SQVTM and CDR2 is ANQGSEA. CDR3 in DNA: TGCAGCGTTCCCCGAGGGCAGATTGGTGGCTACACCTTC. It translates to CSVPRGQIGGYTF. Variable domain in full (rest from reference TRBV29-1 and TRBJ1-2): SAVISQKPSRDICQRGTSLTIQCQVDSQVTMMFWYRQQPGQSLTLIATANQGSEATYESGFVIDKFPISRPNLTFSTLTVSNMSPEDSSIYLCSVPRGQIGGYTFGSGTRLTVV.

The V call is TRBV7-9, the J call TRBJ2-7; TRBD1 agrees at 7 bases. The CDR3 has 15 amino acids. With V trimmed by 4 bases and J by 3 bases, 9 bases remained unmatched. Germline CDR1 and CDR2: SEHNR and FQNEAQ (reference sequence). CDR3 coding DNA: TGTGCCAGCAGCTCGGGACAGCCCTTTGGCTACGAGCAGTACTTC. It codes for CASSSGQPFGYEQYF.

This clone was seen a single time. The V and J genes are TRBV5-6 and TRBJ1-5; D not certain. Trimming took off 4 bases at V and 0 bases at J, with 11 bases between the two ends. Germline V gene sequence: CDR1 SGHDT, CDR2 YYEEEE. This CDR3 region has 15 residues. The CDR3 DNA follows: TGTGCCAGCAGCCAGAGGAGTTATAGCAATCAGCCCCAGCATTTT. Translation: CASSQRSYSNQPQHF.

The CDR3 DNA follows: TGTGCCAGCAGTTACACCGATCCAGTTAATTCACCCCTCCACTTT. Residues: CASSYTDPVNSPLHF. This sequence joins TRBV6-5 and TRBJ1-6; D is unresolved. V lost 2 bases to trimming and J lost 6 bases, with 11 bases between them. From germline, CDR1 is MNHEY and CDR2 SVGAGI. This CDR3 is 15 amino acids long.

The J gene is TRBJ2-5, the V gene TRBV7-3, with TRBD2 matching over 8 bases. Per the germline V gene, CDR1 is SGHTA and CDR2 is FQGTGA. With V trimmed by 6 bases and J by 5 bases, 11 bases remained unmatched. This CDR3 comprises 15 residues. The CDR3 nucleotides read TGTGCCAGCAGTCCATCCGGGGGGGCCCCCGAGACCCAGTACTTC. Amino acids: CASSPSGGAPETQYF.

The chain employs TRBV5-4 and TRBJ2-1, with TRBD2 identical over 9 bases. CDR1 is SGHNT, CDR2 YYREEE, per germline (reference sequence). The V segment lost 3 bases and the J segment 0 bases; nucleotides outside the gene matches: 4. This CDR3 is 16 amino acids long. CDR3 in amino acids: CASSSAGGLSYNEQFF. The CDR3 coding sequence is TGTGCCAGCAGCTCAGCGGGGGGACTCTCCTACAATGAGCAGTTCTTC.

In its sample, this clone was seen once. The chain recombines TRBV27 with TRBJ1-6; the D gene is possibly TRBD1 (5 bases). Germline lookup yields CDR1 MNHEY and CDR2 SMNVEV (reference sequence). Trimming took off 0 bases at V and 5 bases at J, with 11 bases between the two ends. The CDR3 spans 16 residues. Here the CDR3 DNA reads TGTGCCAGCAGTTTATCCCCGGGGGTTGATAATTCACCCCTCCACTTT. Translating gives CASSLSPGVDNSPLHF.

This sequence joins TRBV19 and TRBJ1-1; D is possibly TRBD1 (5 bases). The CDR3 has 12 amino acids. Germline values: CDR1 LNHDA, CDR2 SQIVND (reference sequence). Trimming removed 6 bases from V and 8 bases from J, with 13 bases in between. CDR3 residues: CASSDGWGEAFF. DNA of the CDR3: TGTGCCAGTAGCGACGGTTGGGGCGAAGCTTTCTTT.

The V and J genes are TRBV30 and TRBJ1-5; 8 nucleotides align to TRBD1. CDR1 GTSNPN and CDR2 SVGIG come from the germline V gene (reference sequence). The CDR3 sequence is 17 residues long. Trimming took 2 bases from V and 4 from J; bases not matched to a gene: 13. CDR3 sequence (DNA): TGTGCCTGGAGTACCGGACAGGGAGGTATTCGTAATCAGCCCCAGCATTTT. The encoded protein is CAWSTGQGGIRNQPQHF.

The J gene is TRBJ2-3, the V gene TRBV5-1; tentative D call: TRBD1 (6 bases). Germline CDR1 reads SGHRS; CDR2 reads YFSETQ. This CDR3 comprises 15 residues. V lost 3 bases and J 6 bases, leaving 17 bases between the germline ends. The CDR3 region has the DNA TGCGCCAGCAGCTCAAACAGGGTAAGGGAGGATACGCAGTATTTT. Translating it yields CASSSNRVREDTQYF.

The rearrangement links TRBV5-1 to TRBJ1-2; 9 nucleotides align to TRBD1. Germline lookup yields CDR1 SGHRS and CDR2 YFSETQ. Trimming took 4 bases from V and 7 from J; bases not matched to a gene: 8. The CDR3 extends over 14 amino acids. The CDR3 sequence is CASSPGQGNVGYTF. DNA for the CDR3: TGCGCCAGCAGCCCGGGACAGGGAAATGTTGGCTACACCTTC.